The rows below give T cell receptor beta chains drawn from one sample of a study of response to subunit inactivated influenza vaccine. One entry per CDR3 protein results from TCRdb running MiXCR on the RT-PCR reads. This table has approximately 520,000 distinct CDR3 sequences, 16% appearing once. The input for sequencing was CD4+ T cells sorted from PBMCs, taken around 25 months after vaccination. The receptor source for this set is a man aged 50 to 69 who received an inactivated influenza vaccine. Each CDR3 is given with its conserved first and last residue. A D gene is named only where the DNA matches it firmly. Expanded clones are given a class, and other clones once, few, many or no size at all.

>TRBJ2-2|.|TRBD2|TRBV12-3/TRBV12-4
CASSTSGGAPGELFF
TGTGCCAGCAGTACTAGCGGGGGGGCCCCCGGGGAGCTGTTTTTT
>TRBJ2-7|few|TRBD1|TRBV11-2
CASSFGTGPTYEQYF
TGTGCCAGCAGCTTCGGGACAGGCCCTACCTACGAGCAGTACTTC
>TRBJ2-7|many|TRBD1|TRBV6-1
CASSKTRTGAYEQYF
TGTGCCAGCAGCAAAACCCGGACAGGGGCCTACGAGCAGTACTTC
>TRBJ2-2|few|.|TRBV11-2
CASSFLQGELFF
TGTGCCAGCAGCTTCCTCCAAGGGGAGCTGTTTTTT
>TRBJ2-5|few|.|TRBV5-1
CASSSTPGRYVATQYF
TGCGCCAGCAGCTCAACTCCAGGGCGCTATGTTGCGACCCAGTACTTC
>TRBJ2-3|few|TRBD1|TRBV10-3
CAIGDSPSTDTQYF
TGTGCCATCGGGGACAGTCCTAGCACAGATACGCAGTATTTT
>TRBJ2-5|.|.|TRBV6-5
CASSYSKGNGGTQYF
TGTGCCAGCAGTTACTCTAAGGGAAACGGGGGGACCCAGTACTTC
>TRBJ2-7|many|.|TRBV5-1
CASSLFADEQYF
TGCGCCAGCAGCTTGTTTGCCGACGAGCAGTACTTC
>TRBJ2-1|few|.|TRBV5-1
CASSLARTSYNEQFF
TGCGCCAGCAGCTTGGCCCGAACCTCCTACAATGAGCAGTTCTTC
>TRBJ2-3|.|TRBD1|TRBV12-3/TRBV12-4
CASRQDRGLPDTQYF
TGTGCCAGCAGGCAGGACAGGGGGCTTCCCGATACGCAGTATTTT
>TRBJ2-1|.|.|TRBV12-3/TRBV12-4
CASGREQFF
TGTGCCAGCGGCAGGGAGCAGTTCTTC
>TRBJ1-4|.|.|TRBV7-8
CASRGSGRRQANEKLFF
TGTGCCAGCAGAGGGTCAGGGAGACGTCAGGCTAATGAAAAACTGTTTTTT
>TRBJ2-1|few|.|TRBV25-1
CASSALYNEQFF
TGTGCCAGCAGTGCCCTCTACAATGAGCAGTTCTTC
>TRBJ2-7|few|.|TRBV28
CASGRGVTYEQYF
TGTGCCAGCGGACGCGGGGTAACCTACGAGCAGTACTTC
>TRBJ1-5|few|.|TRBV6-1
CASSGGGTNQPQHF
TGTGCCAGCAGTGGTGGGGGAACAAATCAGCCCCAGCATTTT
>TRBJ2-7|.|.|TRBV6-5
CASSSPRGGATYEQYF
TGTGCCAGCAGTTCTCCCCGCGGAGGGGCAACCTACGAGCAGTACTTC
>TRBJ1-2|.|TRBD1|TRBV5-6
CASSHRGTGGNYGYTF
TGTGCCAGCAGCCACCGGGGGACAGGGGGAAACTATGGCTACACCTTC
>TRBJ1-4|few|.|TRBV25-1
CASSAPSGEKYQGIIEKLFF
TGTGCCAGCAGTGCTCCTTCAGGGGAGAAGTATCAGGGGATCATTGAAAAACTGTTTTTT
>TRBJ1-2|few|TRBD1|TRBV4-3
CASSQGTGSFYGYTF
TGCGCCAGCAGCCAAGGGACAGGGAGCTTCTATGGCTACACCTTC
>TRBJ2-7|many|TRBD1|TRBV12-3/TRBV12-4
CASSRTGEIHEQYF
TGTGCCAGCAGTCGGACAGGGGAAATCCACGAGCAGTACTTC
>TRBJ2-2|.|.|TRBV28
CASSLAGKTGELFF
TGTGCCAGCAGTTTAGCGGGGAAAACCGGGGAGCTGTTTTTT
>TRBJ2-5|.|.|TRBV15
CATSTKQKETQYF
TGTGCCACCAGCACGAAACAAAAAGAGACCCAGTACTTC
>TRBJ2-1|.|.|TRBV7-6
CASSLNLRALGESSYNEQFF
TGTGCCAGCAGCTTAAACCTACGGGCCTTGGGGGAAAGCTCCTACAATGAGCAGTTCTTC
>TRBJ2-5|few|.|TRBV7-2
CASSLGFETQYF
TGTGCCAGCAGCTTGGGGTTTGAGACCCAGTACTTC
>TRBJ2-1|few|TRBD2|TRBV11-2
CASSPRSGLAGGNEQFF
TGTGCCAGCAGCCCGCGGTCCGGCCTAGCGGGAGGTAATGAGCAGTTCTTC
>TRBJ1-1|.|.|TRBV4-3
CASSDTPDGENTEAFF
TGCGCCAGCAGCGACACCCCGGACGGAGAGAACACTGAAGCTTTCTTT
>TRBJ2-5|many|TRBD1|TRBV5-5
CASSYRGQIETQYF
TGTGCCAGCAGCTACCGGGGACAGATCGAGACCCAGTACTTC
>TRBJ1-1|few|.|TRBV20-1
CSARYANLAEAFF
TGCAGTGCTAGGTACGCAAACCTGGCTGAAGCTTTCTTT
>TRBJ2-7|few|.|TRBV20-1
CSARDPDKFYEQYF
TGCAGTGCTAGAGATCCGGACAAGTTCTACGAGCAGTACTTC
>TRBJ2-7|.|TRBD1|TRBV7-2
CASSLGTGLTPYEQYF
TGTGCCAGCAGCTTAGGGACAGGTTTAACCCCCTACGAGCAGTACTTC
>TRBJ2-3|few|.|TRBV29-1
CSAAQGRIIDTQYF
TGCAGCGCTGCACAGGGCAGAATCATAGATACGCAGTATTTT
>TRBJ2-7|.|TRBD1|TRBV6-5
CASSYSKRTGGGGEQYF
TGTGCCAGCAGTTACTCGAAAAGGACAGGTGGAGGTGGCGAGCAGTACTTC
>TRBJ2-2|.|.|TRBV12-3/TRBV12-4
CASSTNQGNTGELFF
TGTGCCAGCAGCACCAACCAGGGCAACACCGGGGAGCTGTTTTTT
>TRBJ2-1|.|.|TRBV18
CASSPDQEASEQFF
TGTGCCAGCTCACCCGATCAGGAAGCGTCTGAGCAGTTCTTC
>TRBJ2-5|.|.|TRBV20-1
CSASLRSGSRGQYF
TGCAGTGCTAGCCTAAGATCGGGGTCGAGGGGCCAGTACTTC
>TRBJ1-4|many|TRBD1|TRBV28
CASSRDSNEKLFF
TGTGCCAGCAGCCGGGACAGTAATGAAAAACTGTTTTTT
>TRBJ1-2|few|.|TRBV20-1
CSARRGGYGYTF
TGCAGTGCCAGGAGGGGGGGCTATGGCTACACCTTC
>TRBJ2-5|few|.|TRBV7-2
CASSWRGQLTETQYF
TGTGCCAGCAGCTGGAGGGGGCAGTTAACGGAGACCCAGTACTTC
>TRBJ2-3|.|.|TRBV12-3/TRBV12-4
CASSLRGSGPLADTRYF
TGTGCCAGCAGTTTACGAGGGTCTGGACCTCTGGCAGATACGCGGTATTTT
>TRBJ2-4|few|TRBD1|TRBV12-3/TRBV12-4
CASSPGQINIQYF
TGTGCCAGCAGTCCGGGACAGATAAACATTCAGTACTTC
>TRBJ2-1|few|TRBD2|TRBV6-2/TRBV6-3
CASSAHLAGVYNEQFF
TGTGCCAGCAGTGCGCATCTAGCGGGAGTTTACAATGAGCAGTTCTTC
>TRBJ2-3|.|.|TRBV10-2
CASRSPLVRDGANTDTQYF
TGCGCCAGCAGGTCCCCCCTCGTCCGTGACGGGGCTAACACGGATACGCAGTATTTT
>TRBJ2-7|few|TRBD2|TRBV28
CASRREAYEQYF
TGTGCCAGCAGGCGGGAGGCCTACGAGCAGTACTTC
>TRBJ2-7|many|.|TRBV28
CASRAGRSYEQYF
TGTGCCAGCAGAGCAGGTCGCTCCTACGAGCAGTACTTC
>TRBJ2-7|.|TRBD2|TRBV10-3
CATHSGGTTYEQYF
TGTGCCACCCATAGCGGGGGGACCACCTACGAGCAGTACTTC
>TRBJ2-7|.|TRBD1|TRBV12-3/TRBV12-4
CASSLRRTGWSHEQYF
TGTGCCAGCAGTCTCCGAAGGACAGGGTGGTCCCACGAGCAGTACTTC
>TRBJ2-3|.|TRBD2|TRBV7-2
CASSSELAGGTDTQYF
TGTGCCAGCAGCTCCGAACTAGCGGGGGGGACAGATACGCAGTATTTT
>TRBJ2-3|.|.|TRBV14
CASSQGGTQSHTQYF
TGTGCCAGCAGCCAAGGGGGGACACAAAGTCATACGCAGTATTTT
>TRBJ2-1|.|.|TRBV10-3
CAISEVGGINEQFF
TGTGCCATCAGTGAGGTGGGAGGCATCAATGAGCAGTTCTTC
>TRBJ2-7|.|TRBD1|TRBV27
CASSLSDRGGEQYF
TGTGCCAGCAGTTTGTCGGACAGGGGCGGCGAGCAGTACTTC